The 9 T cell receptor beta chains below come from one sample, sequenced in a study of T cell changes during pregnancy in multiple sclerosis. Profiled with immunoSEQ multiplex PCR; TCRdb holds only in-frame clones, not every one. The table lists 45,000 or so clones, around 90% of them singletons. This material consisted of peripheral blood, taken in the first trimester of pregnancy. The source of these receptors is a female donor with multiple sclerosis, enrolled in a pregnancy study.

The genes are TRBV5-1 and TRBJ2-2; D gene unclear. Germline CDR1 reads SGHRS; CDR2 reads YFSETQ. V dropped 0 bases and J dropped 1 base, with 10 bases sitting between them. The CDR3 length is 16 residues. The CDR3 nucleotides are TGCGCCAGCAGCTTGGGGCTCCCTCAGAACACCGGGGAGCTGTTTTTT. Translation gives CASSLGLPQNTGELFF.

V usage is TRBV11-2 and J usage is TRBJ1-2; 8 nucleotides line up with TRBD1. V lost 5 bases, J lost 3 bases, and 5 bases stayed unmatched. The CDR3 contains 14 residues. Per germline, CDR1 SGHAT and CDR2 FQNNGV. The CDR3 region has the DNA TGTGCCAGCAGCCCAGGACAGGGCCACTATGGCTACACCTTC. The encoded protein is CASSPGQGHYGYTF.

The genes are TRBV12-5 and TRBJ2-2, with TRBD1 matching over 8 bases. CDR1 and CDR2 from the germline V gene are LGHNT and FRNRAP. This CDR3 contains 14 residues. The trim removed 3 bases at V and 5 bases at J, leaving 2 bases unmatched. The CDR3 here is CASGFTGGTGELFF. The CDR3 DNA sequence: TGTGCTAGTGGTTTTACAGGGGGGACCGGGGAGCTGTTTTTT.

The CDR3 reads CASSLAGGHEQYF. In DNA, the CDR3 is TGTGCCAGCAGCTTAGCAGGGGGACACGAGCAGTACTTC. This chain joins TRBV7-2 and TRBJ2-7; perhaps TRBD1 as D (6 bases). The germline gives CDR1 SGHTA, CDR2 FQGNSA. The CDR3 has 13 residues. The V end was cut by 0 bases, the J end by 5 bases, with 8 bases between.

This clone was found once. This sequence joins TRBV19 and TRBJ1-1; D not resolved. The V gene's germline CDR1 is LNHDA and CDR2 SQIVND (reference sequence). Trimming cost V 5 bases and J 11 bases, with 18 bases left between them. The CDR3 spans 13 residues. CDR3 amino acids: CASSPPGPFGAFF. In nucleotides, the CDR3 is TGTGCCAGTAGTCCTCCCGGCCCCTTCGGGGCTTTCTTT.

The V gene is TRBV5-1, the J gene TRBJ2-7, with TRBD2 matching over 10 bases. Looked up from germline, CDR1 is SGHRS and CDR2 is YFSETQ. The CDR3 is 19 amino acids. With 2 bases clipped from V and 2 bases from J, the junction kept 16 bases outside the gene matches. The CDR3 is CASSFVGGLAVLNTYEQYF. Written as DNA, the CDR3 is TGCGCCAGCAGCTTTGTCGGTGGACTAGCGGTCCTAAATACCTACGAGCAGTACTTC.

The chain has TRBV2 and TRBJ2-1, with D possibly being TRBD1 (6 bases). This CDR3 spans 15 amino acids. V gave up 6 bases and J gave up 10 bases, with 22 bases separating them. Germline-derived CDR1 and CDR2 are SNHLY and FYNNEI. The CDR3 reads CASRGDNSIANEQFF. The DNA of the CDR3 is TGTGCCAGCAGGGGGGACAATTCTATAGCCAACGAGCAGTTCTTC.

The gene calls are TRBV27 and TRBJ1-1; D uncertain. Trimming shortened V by 5 bases and J by 1 base, and 5 bases separated the two germline ends. Per germline, CDR1 MNHEY and CDR2 SMNVEV (reference sequence). The CDR3 contains 12 residues. This CDR3 reads CASSTGNTEAFF. Written as DNA, the CDR3 is TGTGCCAGCAGTACGGGGAACACTGAAGCTTTCTTT.

This chain joins TRBV7-9 and TRBJ1-2; a weak D match, TRBD1 (6 bases). The CDR3 extends over 13 amino acids. Germline lookup yields CDR1 SEHNR and CDR2 FQNEAQ (reference sequence). Trimming stripped 4 bases from V and 7 bases from J, with 13 bases between. The CDR3 DNA reads TGTGCCAGCAGCTCCAACAGGGTTAGTGGCTACACCTTC. Protein sequence: CASSSNRVSGYTF.